The rows below give T cell receptor beta chains drawn from one sample of a study of T cell responses to AZD1222 COVID-19 vaccine. Generated by immunoSEQ multiplex PCR, the TCRdb table keeps only in-frame clones and is missing some. The table includes more than 65,000 clones, 80% to 90% detected once. Sequenced material: peripheral blood, taken 28 days after the second AZD1222 dose. The source of these receptors is an adult who received the AZD1222 COVID-19 vaccine. The CDR3 runs from the conserved cysteine through the conserved F or W. The D gene is left open where the match is weak.

len: 15
v_gene: TRBV6-5
d_gene: .
j_gene: TRBJ1-2
CDR3aa: CASSYSGSEPYGYTF
CDR3nt: TGTGCCAGCAGTTACTCTGGCAGTGAGCCCTATGGCTACACCTTC

len: 14
v_gene: TRBV28
d_gene: .
j_gene: TRBJ2-7
CDR3aa: CASMGRGTSYEQYF
CDR3nt: TGTGCCAGCATGGGGCGGGGAACCTCCTACGAGCAGTACTTC

len: 13
v_gene: TRBV4-3
d_gene: .
j_gene: TRBJ2-3
CDR3aa: CASSQDHVGTQYF
CDR3nt: TGCGCCAGCAGCCAAGATCACGTGGGTACGCAGTATTTT

len: 15
v_gene: TRBV5-5
d_gene: TRBD1
j_gene: TRBJ1-1
CDR3aa: CASSGGGTGATEAFF
CDR3nt: TGTGCCAGCAGCGGAGGGGGGACAGGGGCCACTGAAGCTTTCTTT

len: 14
v_gene: TRBV7-9
d_gene: .
j_gene: TRBJ1-4
CDR3aa: CASSPQGRNEKLFF
CDR3nt: TGTGCCAGCAGCCCCCAAGGGAGGAATGAAAAACTGTTTTTT

len: 16
v_gene: TRBV27
d_gene: .
j_gene: TRBJ2-1
CDR3aa: CASSSPRPSSYNEQFF
CDR3nt: TGTGCCAGCAGTTCCCCGAGACCCAGCTCCTACAATGAGCAGTTCTTC

len: 14
v_gene: TRBV7-2
d_gene: TRBD2
j_gene: TRBJ2-7
CDR3aa: CASSLQRGFGEQYF
CDR3nt: TGTGCCAGCAGCTTGCAGCGGGGGTTTGGCGAGCAGTACTTC

len: 16
v_gene: TRBV7-2
d_gene: .
j_gene: TRBJ2-5
CDR3aa: CASSLGGTRSQETQYF
CDR3nt: TGTGCCAGCAGCTTGGGAGGGACACGATCTCAAGAGACCCAGTACTTC

len: 14
v_gene: TRBV7-9
d_gene: .
j_gene: TRBJ1-3
CDR3aa: CASSLELIEHTIYF
CDR3nt: TGTGCCAGCAGCTTAGAGTTAATCGAGCACACCATATATTTT

len: 14
v_gene: TRBV28
d_gene: .
j_gene: TRBJ1-3
CDR3aa: CASSSGWEGNTIYF
CDR3nt: TGTGCCAGCAGTTCCGGGTGGGAAGGAAACACCATATATTTT

len: 15
v_gene: TRBV19
d_gene: .
j_gene: TRBJ1-5
CDR3aa: CASSIRGDSNQPQHF
CDR3nt: TGTGCCAGTAGTATTAGAGGGGATAGCAATCAGCCCCAGCATTTT

len: 17
v_gene: TRBV19
d_gene: TRBD2
j_gene: TRBJ2-1
CDR3aa: CASSSHGTSGRDNEQFF
CDR3nt: TGTGCCAGTAGTTCCCACGGGACTAGCGGGAGGGACAATGAGCAGTTCTTC

len: 16
v_gene: TRBV18
d_gene: .
j_gene: TRBJ1-6
CDR3aa: CASSPRVSGEGSPLHF
CDR3nt: TGTGCCAGCTCACCACGAGTCAGTGGGGAAGGATCACCCCTCCACTTT

len: 13
v_gene: TRBV2
d_gene: .
j_gene: TRBJ2-3
CDR3aa: CASSEGIADTQYF
CDR3nt: TGTGCCAGCAGTGAAGGGATAGCAGATACGCAGTATTTT

len: 14
v_gene: TRBV29-1
d_gene: .
j_gene: TRBJ2-3
CDR3aa: CSVGSGFFTDTQYF
CDR3nt: TGCAGCGTTGGGTCAGGTTTTTTCACAGATACGCAGTATTTT

len: 15
v_gene: TRBV27
d_gene: TRBD2
j_gene: TRBJ2-3
CDR3aa: CASSSSAGGADTQYF
CDR3nt: TGTGCCAGCAGTTCCTCAGCGGGAGGCGCAGATACGCAGTATTTT

len: 13
v_gene: TRBV7-2
d_gene: TRBD1
j_gene: TRBJ2-3
CDR3aa: CASSLEMAGQVYF
CDR3nt: TGTGCCAGCAGCTTAGAAATGGCGGGACAGGTGTATTTT

len: 14
v_gene: TRBV29-1
d_gene: TRBD1
j_gene: TRBJ1-2
CDR3aa: CSSKAPGGHSGYTF
CDR3nt: TGCAGCTCCAAGGCCCCAGGGGGGCATTCTGGCTACACCTTC

len: 16
v_gene: TRBV11-3
d_gene: TRBD2
j_gene: TRBJ2-5
CDR3aa: CASSRGLAGDQETQYF
CDR3nt: TGTGCCAGCAGCCGAGGACTAGCGGGCGACCAAGAGACCCAGTACTTC

len: 14
v_gene: TRBV15
d_gene: .
j_gene: TRBJ2-7
CDR3aa: CATSRSSGYYEQYF
CDR3nt: TGTGCCACCAGCAGAAGCTCAGGATACTACGAGCAGTACTTC

len: 14
v_gene: TRBV2
d_gene: TRBD1
j_gene: TRBJ2-7
CDR3aa: CASSSPGQVILRYF
CDR3nt: TGTGCCAGCAGCTCACCGGGACAGGTAATTCTGCGTTACTTC

len: 15
v_gene: TRBV28
d_gene: .
j_gene: TRBJ1-2
CDR3aa: CASSSSLTGNYGYTF
CDR3nt: TGTGCCAGCAGTTCAAGCCTGACTGGAAACTATGGCTACACCTTC